Given below is one T cell receptor (beta chain) in context. This sample is drawn from a study of PD-L1 blockade in urothelial cancer. Study in general: At 3 weeks (second dose) and 6 weeks after starting treatment, blood was analyzed.

The CDR3 spans 16 residues. Germline CDR1 and CDR2: SGHRS and YFSETQ. Trimming shortened V by 0 bases and J by 8 bases, and 17 bases separated the two germline ends. Time point in this sample: pretreatment peripheral blood. The method was immunoSEQ multiplex PCR; TCRdb's version includes in-frame clones alone and lacks a portion of them. The sample comprises roughly 120,000 clones, about 81% of which are singletons, and 3.2% rests with the top ten. The chain is built from TRBV5-1 and TRBJ1-4, with D possibly matching TRBD1 (6 bases). The sequences come from PBMCs, collected around atezolizumab (anti-PD-L1) treatment. The sequence was obtained from a man aged 50 to 59 with urothelial cancer. Written as DNA, the CDR3 is TGCGCCAGCAGCTTGGCCCCAGGGGCCCTGGGGGAAAAACTGTTTTTT. Protein: CASSLAPGALGEKLFF.